A single TCR beta chain is shown here with its context. Deletions cut 6 bases from V and 4 bases from J, with 15 bases between. The germline V gene has CDR1 SGHTA and CDR2 FQGNSA. This CDR3 is 14 amino acids long. Cohorts were determined from participant-reported clinical history. The record originates from a study of blood T cell repertoires in COVID-19. In the authors' methods: Reference gene primer amplification yielded estimated nucleated cell counts. TCRdb keeps only in-frame clones here, not all; method: immunoSEQ multiplex PCR. D and trimming come from the DNA, and the V and J calls and clone size come from that table. The table shows roughly 190,000 clones, with 75% to 90% occurring only once.

Input material: PBMCs or T cells enriched from blood (not recorded which). This clonotype originated in a woman aged 30 to 39 who had recovered from COVID-19. The chain uses TRBV7-2 and TRBJ1-2; D gene uncertain. The CDR3: CASSPDTETYGYTF. CDR3 DNA: TGTGCCAGCAGTCCTGATACAGAGACCTATGGCTACACCTTC.